This entry features one T cell receptor (beta chain) sequence. V trimming: 2 bases; J trimming: 3 bases; junction bases outside the gene matches: 6. Germline values: CDR1 ENHRY, CDR2 SYGVKD. The CDR3 is 16 residues long. The data are from a study of cytomegalovirus exposure and HLA in healthy donors. 13 Jbeta primers and 60 Vbeta primers were used for the PCR. Data came from immunoSEQ multiplex PCR; TCRdb stores just in-frame clones and leaves some out. The sample lists more than 95,000 clones, around 67% occurring once. This chain joins TRBV10-3 and TRBJ1-4; 7 nucleotides align to TRBD1. The sequencing input was PBMCs. This receptor was obtained from a man between 60 and 75 years old in good health and CMV-seropositive. The CDR3 protein is CAISERGGTANEKLFF. CDR3 DNA: TGTGCCATCAGTGAGCGCGGTGGGACAGCTAATGAAAAACTGTTTTTT.